This T cell receptor beta chain was obtained from a study of glioma-infiltrating T cells. V was clipped by 6 bases and J by 5 bases; unmatched bases: 7. Germline lookup yields CDR1 MNHNS and CDR2 SASEGT. The CDR3 is 14 amino acids. Study findings and constraints: A blood CDR3 motif signature was depleted in highly divergent patients.

TCR alpha and beta CDR3 regions were amplified from RNA using iRepertoire nested multiplex PCR. TCRdb redid the calling of the multiplex PCR reads with MiXCR, one entry per CDR3 protein. In the table there are around 350,000 distinct CDR3 sequences, roughly two fifths of which are singletons. This clonotype came up a few times. As yet, its antigen is unknown. The chain uses TRBV6-1 and TRBJ1-2, with 9 positions matching TRBD1. Sequenced input: glioma tissue, nonneoplastic brain tissue, or PBMCs (not recorded which). This receptor was identified in a human donor with low-grade glioma or glioblastoma, undergoing nonglioma brain surgery, or in good health (not recorded which). The CDR3 sequence is CASSLRTGEYGYTF. The DNA of the CDR3 is TGTGCCAGCAGCCTTCGGACAGGGGAGTATGGCTACACCTTC.